This T cell receptor beta chain was identified in a study of shared clonotypes between healthy human individuals. Generated by immunoSEQ multiplex PCR, the TCRdb table keeps only in-frame clones and is missing some. This sample has over a million clones, with 75% to 80% found just once. The sequence was obtained from a man aged 18 to 30 in good health. Some clones in this sample may be carry-over from other donors' samples. Specimen: memory CD4+ T cells from PBMCs. Regarding subset: CD45RA-negative fraction.

CDR3 protein: CASSNNLAGPKEKLFF. The CDR3, as DNA: TGTGCCAGCAGCAATAACCTGGCCGGGCCGAAGGAAAAACTGTTTTTT. The V and J genes are TRBV21-1 and TRBJ1-4. TRBV21-1 is assigned pseudogene status. CDR3 length: 16 residues.